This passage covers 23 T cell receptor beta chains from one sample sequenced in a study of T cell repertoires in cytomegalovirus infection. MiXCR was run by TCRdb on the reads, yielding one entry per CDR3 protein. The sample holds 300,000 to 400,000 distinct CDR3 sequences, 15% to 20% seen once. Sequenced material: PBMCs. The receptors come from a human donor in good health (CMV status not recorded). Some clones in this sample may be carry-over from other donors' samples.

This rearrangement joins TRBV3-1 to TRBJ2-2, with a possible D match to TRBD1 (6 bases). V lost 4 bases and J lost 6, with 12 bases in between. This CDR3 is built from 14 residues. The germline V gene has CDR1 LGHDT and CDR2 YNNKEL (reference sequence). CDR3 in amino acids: CASSLQDRPGELFF. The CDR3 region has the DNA TGTGCCAGCAGCCTCCAAGACAGGCCCGGGGAGCTGTTTTTT.

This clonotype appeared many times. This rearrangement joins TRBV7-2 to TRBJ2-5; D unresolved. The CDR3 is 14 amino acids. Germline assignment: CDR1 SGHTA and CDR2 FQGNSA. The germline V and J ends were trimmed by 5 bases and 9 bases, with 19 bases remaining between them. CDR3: CASSQKLAALAQYF. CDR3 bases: TGTGCCAGCAGCCAAAAGTTGGCCGCCCTGGCCCAGTACTTC.

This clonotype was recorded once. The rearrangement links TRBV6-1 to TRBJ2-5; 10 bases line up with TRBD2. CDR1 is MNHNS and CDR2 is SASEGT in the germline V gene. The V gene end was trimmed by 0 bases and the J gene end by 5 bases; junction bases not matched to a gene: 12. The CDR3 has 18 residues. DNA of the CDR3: TGTGCCAGCAGTGAAGCTGAAGGCCTAGCGGGGGCCGTCGAGACCCAGTACTTC. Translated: CASSEAEGLAGAVETQYF.

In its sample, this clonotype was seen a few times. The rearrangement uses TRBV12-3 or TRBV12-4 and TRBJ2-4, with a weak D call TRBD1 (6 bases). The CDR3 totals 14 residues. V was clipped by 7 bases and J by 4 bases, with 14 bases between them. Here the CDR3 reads CASTYTGSKNIQYF. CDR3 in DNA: TGTGCCAGCACCTACACAGGGTCGAAAAACATTCAGTACTTC.

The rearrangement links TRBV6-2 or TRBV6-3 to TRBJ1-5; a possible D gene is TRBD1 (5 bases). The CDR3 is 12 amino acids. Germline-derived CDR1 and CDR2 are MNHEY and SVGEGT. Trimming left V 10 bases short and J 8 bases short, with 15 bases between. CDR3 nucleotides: TGTGCCACCCAGGGTCGAAAGAAGCCCCAGCATTTT. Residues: CATQGRKKPQHF.

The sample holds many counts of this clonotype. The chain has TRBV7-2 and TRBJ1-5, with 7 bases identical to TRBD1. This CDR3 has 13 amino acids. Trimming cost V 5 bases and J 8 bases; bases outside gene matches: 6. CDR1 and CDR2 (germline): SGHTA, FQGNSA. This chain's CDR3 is CASSLQGKEPQHF. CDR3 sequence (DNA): TGTGCCAGCAGCCTACAGGGGAAAGAGCCCCAGCATTTT.

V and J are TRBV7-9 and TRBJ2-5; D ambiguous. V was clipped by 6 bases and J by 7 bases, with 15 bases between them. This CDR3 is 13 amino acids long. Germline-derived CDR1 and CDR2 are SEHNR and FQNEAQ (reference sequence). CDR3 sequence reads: CASRAFTELTQYF. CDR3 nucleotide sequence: TGTGCCAGCAGGGCGTTCACAGAGTTGACCCAGTACTTC.

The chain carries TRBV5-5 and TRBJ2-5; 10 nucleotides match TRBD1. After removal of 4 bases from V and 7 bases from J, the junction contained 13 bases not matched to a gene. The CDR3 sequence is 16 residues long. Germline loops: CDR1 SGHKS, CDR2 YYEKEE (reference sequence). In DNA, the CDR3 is TGTGCCAGCAGCGAGACAGGGGGCTGGGTTCGGAGGACCCAGTACTTC. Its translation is CASSETGGWVRRTQYF.

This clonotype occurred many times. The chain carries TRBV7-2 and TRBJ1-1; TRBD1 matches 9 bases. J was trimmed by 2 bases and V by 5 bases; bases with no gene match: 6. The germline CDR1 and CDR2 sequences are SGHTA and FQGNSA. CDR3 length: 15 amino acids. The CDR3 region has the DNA TGTGCCAGCAGCCACCGGGACAGGGTTAACACTGAAGCTTTCTTT. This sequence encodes CASSHRDRVNTEAFF.

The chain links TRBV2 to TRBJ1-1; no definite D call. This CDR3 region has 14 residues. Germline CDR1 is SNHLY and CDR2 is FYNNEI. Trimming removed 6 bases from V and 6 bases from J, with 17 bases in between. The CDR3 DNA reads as TGTGCCAGCAGAAGGGAACAGCTGGCCCCTGAAGCTTTCTTT. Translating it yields CASRREQLAPEAFF.

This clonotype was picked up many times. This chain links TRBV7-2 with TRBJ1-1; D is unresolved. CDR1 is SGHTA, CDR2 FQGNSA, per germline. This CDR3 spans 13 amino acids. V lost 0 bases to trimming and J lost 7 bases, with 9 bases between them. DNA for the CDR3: TGTGCCAGCAGCTTAGCGCCAGGCGGTGAAGCTTTCTTT. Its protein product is CASSLAPGGEAFF. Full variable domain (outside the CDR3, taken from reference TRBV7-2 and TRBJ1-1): GAGVSQSPSNKVTEKGKDVELRCDPISGHTALYWYRQSLGQGLEFLIYFQGNSAPDKSGLPSDRFSAERTGGSVSTLTIQRTQQEDSAVYLCASSLAPGGEAFFGQGTRLTVV.

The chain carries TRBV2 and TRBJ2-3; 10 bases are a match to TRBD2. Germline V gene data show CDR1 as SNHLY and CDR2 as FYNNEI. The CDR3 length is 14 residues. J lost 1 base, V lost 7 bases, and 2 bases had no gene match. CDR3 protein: CASKGTSGTDTQYF. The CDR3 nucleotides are TGTGCCAGCAAGGGGACTAGCGGCACAGATACGCAGTATTTT.

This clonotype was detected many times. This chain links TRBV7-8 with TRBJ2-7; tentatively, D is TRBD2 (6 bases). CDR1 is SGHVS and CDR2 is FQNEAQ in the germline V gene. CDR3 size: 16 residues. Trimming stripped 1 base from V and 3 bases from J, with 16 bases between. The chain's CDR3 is CASSLGRPIGSYEQYF. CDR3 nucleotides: TGTGCCAGCAGCTTAGGAAGGCCGATCGGGAGCTACGAGCAGTACTTC.

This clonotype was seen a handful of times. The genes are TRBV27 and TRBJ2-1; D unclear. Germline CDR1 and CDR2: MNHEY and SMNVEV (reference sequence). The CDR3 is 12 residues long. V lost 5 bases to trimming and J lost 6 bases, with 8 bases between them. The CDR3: CASSPTLNEQFF. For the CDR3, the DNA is TGTGCCAGCAGTCCGACCCTCAATGAGCAGTTCTTC.

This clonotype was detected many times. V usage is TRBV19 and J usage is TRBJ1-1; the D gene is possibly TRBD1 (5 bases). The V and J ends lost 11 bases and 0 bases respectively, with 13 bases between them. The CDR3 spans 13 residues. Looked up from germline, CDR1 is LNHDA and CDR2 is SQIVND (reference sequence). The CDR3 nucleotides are TGTGCCTCAGCAGCGGGGGTGAACACTGAAGCTTTCTTT. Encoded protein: CASAAGVNTEAFF.

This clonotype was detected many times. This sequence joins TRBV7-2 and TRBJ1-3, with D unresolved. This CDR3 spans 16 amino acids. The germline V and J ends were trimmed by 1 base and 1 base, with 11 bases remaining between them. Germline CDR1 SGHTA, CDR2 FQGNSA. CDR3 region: CASSLVLSASGNTIYF. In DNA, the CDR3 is TGTGCCAGCAGCTTAGTTCTAAGCGCATCTGGAAACACCATATATTTT.

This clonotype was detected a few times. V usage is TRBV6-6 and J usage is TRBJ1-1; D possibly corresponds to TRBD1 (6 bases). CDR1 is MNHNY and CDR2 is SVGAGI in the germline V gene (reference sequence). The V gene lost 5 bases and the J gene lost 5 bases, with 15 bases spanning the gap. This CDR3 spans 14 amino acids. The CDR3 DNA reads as TGTGCCAGCAGTGTCACAGGGTCAGAGACTGAAGCTTTCTTT. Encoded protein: CASSVTGSETEAFF.

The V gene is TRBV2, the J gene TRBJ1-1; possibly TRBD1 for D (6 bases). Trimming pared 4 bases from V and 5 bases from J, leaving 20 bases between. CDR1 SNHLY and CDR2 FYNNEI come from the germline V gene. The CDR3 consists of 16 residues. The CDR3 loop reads CASSARLQGGGTEAFF. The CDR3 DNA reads TGTGCCAGCAGTGCCAGACTACAGGGAGGGGGGACTGAAGCTTTCTTT.

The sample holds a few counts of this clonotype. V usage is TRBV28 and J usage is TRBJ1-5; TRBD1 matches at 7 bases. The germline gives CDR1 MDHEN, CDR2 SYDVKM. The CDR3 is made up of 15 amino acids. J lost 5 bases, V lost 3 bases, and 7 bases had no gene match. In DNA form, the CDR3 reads TGTGCCAGCAGTTTCTTGGCAGGGGGTGATCAGCCCCAGCATTTT. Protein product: CASSFLAGGDQPQHF. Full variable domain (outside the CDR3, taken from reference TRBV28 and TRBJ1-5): DVKVTQSSRYLVKRTGEKVFLECVQDMDHENMFWYRQDPGLGLRLIYFSYDVKMKEKGDIPEGYSVSREKKERFSLILESASTNQTSMYLCASSFLAGGDQPQHFGDGTRLSIL.

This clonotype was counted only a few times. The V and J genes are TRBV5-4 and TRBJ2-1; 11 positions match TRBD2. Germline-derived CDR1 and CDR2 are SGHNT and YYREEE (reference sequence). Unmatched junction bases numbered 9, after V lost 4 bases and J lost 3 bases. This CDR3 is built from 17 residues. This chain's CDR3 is CASSLAGTSGHYNEQFF. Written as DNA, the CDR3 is TGTGCCAGCAGCCTAGCCGGGACTAGCGGACACTACAATGAGCAGTTCTTC.

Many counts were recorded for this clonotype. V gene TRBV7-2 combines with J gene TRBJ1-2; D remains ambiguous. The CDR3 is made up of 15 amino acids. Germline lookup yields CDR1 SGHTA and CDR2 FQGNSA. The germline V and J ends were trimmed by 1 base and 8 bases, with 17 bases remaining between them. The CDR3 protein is CASSLGNREDSGYTF. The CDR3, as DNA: TGTGCCAGCAGCTTAGGAAACCGGGAGGATTCAGGCTACACCTTC.

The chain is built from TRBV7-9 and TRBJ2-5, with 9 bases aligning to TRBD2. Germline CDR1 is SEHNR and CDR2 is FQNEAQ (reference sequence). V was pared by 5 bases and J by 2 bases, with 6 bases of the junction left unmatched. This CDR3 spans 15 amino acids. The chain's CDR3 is CASSLRLAAQETQYF. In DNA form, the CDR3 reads TGTGCCAGCAGCCTGAGACTAGCGGCTCAAGAGACCCAGTACTTC.

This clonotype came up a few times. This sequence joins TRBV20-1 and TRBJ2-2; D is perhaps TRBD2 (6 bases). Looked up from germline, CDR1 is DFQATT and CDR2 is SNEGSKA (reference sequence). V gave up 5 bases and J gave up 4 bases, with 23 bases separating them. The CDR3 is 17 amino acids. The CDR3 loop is CSAPAGFAGLATGELFF. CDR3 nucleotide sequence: TGCAGTGCTCCCGCCGGCTTTGCGGGGTTAGCCACCGGGGAGCTGTTTTTT.